The clone carrying this TCR beta chain was counted a few times. Its antigen is as yet unknown. The CDR3 has 16 amino acids. CDR1 LGHNA and CDR2 YNFKEQ come from the germline V gene. V lost 0 bases, J lost 5 bases, and 6 bases stayed unmatched. This entry is derived from a study of early T cells in non-severe SARS-CoV-2 infection. Study at large: Sequencing used unsorted whole-blood bulk RNA, so chains lack pairing. Study-level results: Comparison of clonotypes with VDJdb favored anti-spike CD8 responses while missing private and CD4 specificities.

Individual cDNA molecules received unique molecular identifiers during library preparation. TCRdb reprocessed the 5' RACE reads with MiXCR, giving one entry per CDR3 protein. The sample lists about 100,000 distinct CDR3 sequences, around 10% occurring once. The J gene is TRBJ2-3, the V gene TRBV4-2; 9 bases fit TRBD2. Sample: whole blood. The clonotype originates from an adult who was a healthcare worker with PCR-confirmed SARS-CoV-2 infection or an uninfected control (not recorded which). The CDR3 here is CASSQEGSGSGDTQYF. CDR3 DNA: TGTGCCAGCAGCCAAGAGGGTAGCGGGAGCGGAGATACGCAGTATTTT.